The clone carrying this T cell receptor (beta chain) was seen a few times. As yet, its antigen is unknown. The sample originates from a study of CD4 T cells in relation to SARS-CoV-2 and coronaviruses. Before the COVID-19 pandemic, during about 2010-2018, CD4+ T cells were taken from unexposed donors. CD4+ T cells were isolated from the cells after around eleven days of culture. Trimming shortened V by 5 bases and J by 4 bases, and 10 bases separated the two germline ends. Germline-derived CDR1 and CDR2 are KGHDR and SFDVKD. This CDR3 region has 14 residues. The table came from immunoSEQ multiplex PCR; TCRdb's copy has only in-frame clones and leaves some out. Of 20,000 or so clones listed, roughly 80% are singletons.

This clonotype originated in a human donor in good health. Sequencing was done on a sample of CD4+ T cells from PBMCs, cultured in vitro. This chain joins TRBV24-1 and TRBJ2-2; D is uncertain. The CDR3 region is CATSVATPTGELFF. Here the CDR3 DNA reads TGTGCCACCAGTGTCGCGACTCCCACCGGGGAGCTGTTTTTT.